Given below is one T cell receptor (beta chain) in context. Antigen: not known. The PCR contained 60 Vbeta and 13 Jbeta primers. Assay used: immunoSEQ multiplex PCR; TCRdb lists only in-frame clones, some missing. Among about 170,000 clones listed, approximately 70% were seen once. These data are taken from a study of cytomegalovirus exposure and HLA in healthy donors. Study-wide results and caveats: An analysis was carried out later, and it reportedly showed fewer N-insertions in an Asian-associated ancestry cluster than the approximately 670-donor mean. Likely technical artifact: a cluster of highly shared sequence variants. In a later analysis, TCR association rates varied by HLA locus: DRB1 most, HLA-C fewest.

These donors counted as nominally healthy when sampled, but unrecorded immune exposures were likely. In germline, CDR1 is LNHDA, CDR2 SQIVND (reference sequence). The CDR3 totals 15 residues. V was pared by 7 bases and J by 2 bases, with 10 bases of the junction left unmatched. The clonotype originates from a man aged 35-49 years in good health and CMV-seropositive. Sequencing used PBMCs. The V call is TRBV19, the J call TRBJ1-2, with 7 bases lining up with TRBD1. The CDR3 DNA is TGTGCCAGTACCAGTCCCGGGACAGTGAACTATGGCTACACCTTC. Protein product: CASTSPGTVNYGYTF.